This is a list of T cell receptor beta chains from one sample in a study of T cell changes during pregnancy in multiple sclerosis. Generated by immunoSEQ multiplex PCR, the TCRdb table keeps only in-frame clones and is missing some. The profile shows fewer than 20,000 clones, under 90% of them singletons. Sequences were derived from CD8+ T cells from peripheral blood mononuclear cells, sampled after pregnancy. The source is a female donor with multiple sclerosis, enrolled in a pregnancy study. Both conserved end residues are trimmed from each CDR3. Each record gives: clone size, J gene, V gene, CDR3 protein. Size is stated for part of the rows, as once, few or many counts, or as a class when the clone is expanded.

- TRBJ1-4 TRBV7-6 ASSSPGGGNEKLF
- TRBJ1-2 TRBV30 AWSVQGIHGYT
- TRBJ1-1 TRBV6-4 ASSEAENTEAF
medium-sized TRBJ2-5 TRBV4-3 ASSQDERLKDTQY
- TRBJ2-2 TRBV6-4 ASSDGQGNTGELF
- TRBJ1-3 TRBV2 ASGAGSTSGNTIY
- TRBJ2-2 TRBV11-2 ASSQRDSYTGELF
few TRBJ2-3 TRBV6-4 ASSDSGGATDTQY
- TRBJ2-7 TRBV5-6 ASGDGASGAYEQY
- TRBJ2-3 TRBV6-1 ASSENVGGQGTDTQY
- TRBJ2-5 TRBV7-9 ASSSRLAGAQSAQY
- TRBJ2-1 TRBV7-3 ASSLDGEANNEQF
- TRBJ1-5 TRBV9 ASSVIGGGRPNQPQH
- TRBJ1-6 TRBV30 AWSGLGTGGNSPLH
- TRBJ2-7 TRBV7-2 ASSLGEVEQY
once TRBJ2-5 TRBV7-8 ASSLARSGGHETQY
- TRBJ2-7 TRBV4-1 ASSYRTSGGYEQY
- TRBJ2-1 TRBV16 ASSPYGVTGQVGNEQF
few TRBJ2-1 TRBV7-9 ASSLLAGLNEQF
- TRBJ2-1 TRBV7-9 ASIPGGQGNEQF
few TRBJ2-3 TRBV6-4 ASSDTSGNTDTQY
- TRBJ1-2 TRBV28 ASSWRGIYGYT